This is a list of T cell receptor beta chains from one sample in a study of beta chain features in type 1 diabetes. The protocol was immunoSEQ multiplex PCR, while the TCRdb copy is restricted to in-frame clones and leaves out a portion. The sample has under 300,000 clones, roughly a tenth seen once. Sequenced input: naive CD4+ T cells from blood. These receptors were obtained from a man aged 25-45 years with type 1 diabetes. Each CDR3 is given with its conserved first and last residue. The order of the fields is D gene, J gene, V gene, clone size, CDR3 protein, CDR3 DNA. The D gene is left open where the match is weak. Rows may omit the clone size; those that give it use once, few, many or a size class.

d_gene: .; j_gene: TRBJ1-1; v_gene: TRBV15; abundance: few; CDR3aa: CATSRDIGGSQAFF; CDR3nt: TGTGCCACCAGCAGAGATATCGGGGGAAGTCAAGCTTTCTTT
d_gene: .; j_gene: TRBJ2-1; v_gene: TRBV13; abundance: few; CDR3aa: CASSLPPRGDYNEQFF; CDR3nt: TGTGCCAGCAGCTTGCCCCCGCGGGGTGACTACAATGAGCAGTTCTTC
d_gene: .; j_gene: TRBJ2-7; v_gene: TRBV5-6; abundance: .; CDR3aa: CASSLSVYSSYEQYF; CDR3nt: TGTGCCAGCAGCTTGTCGGTTTACAGCTCCTACGAGCAGTACTTC
d_gene: .; j_gene: TRBJ2-5; v_gene: TRBV7-2; abundance: .; CDR3aa: CASSSRAGEGETQYF; CDR3nt: TGTGCCAGCAGCTCGCGGGCAGGGGAGGGGGAGACCCAGTACTTC
d_gene: .; j_gene: TRBJ1-2; v_gene: TRBV30; abundance: few; CDR3aa: CAYGQTSYGYTF; CDR3nt: TGTGCCTACGGACAGACCTCCTATGGCTACACCTTC
d_gene: .; j_gene: TRBJ1-1; v_gene: TRBV9; abundance: few; CDR3aa: CASSARTQRAEAFF; CDR3nt: TGTGCCAGCAGCGCCCGAACCCAGAGGGCTGAAGCTTTCTTT
d_gene: TRBD2; j_gene: TRBJ2-1; v_gene: TRBV7-2; abundance: .; CDR3aa: CASSDLAGGQGEQFF; CDR3nt: TGTGCCAGCAGCGACCTAGCGGGGGGGCAAGGTGAGCAGTTCTTC
d_gene: TRBD1; j_gene: TRBJ2-4; v_gene: TRBV5-6; abundance: few; CDR3aa: CASSLTSGTGFSPNIQYF; CDR3nt: TGTGCCAGCAGCTTGACCTCTGGGACAGGCTTCTCCCCAAACATTCAGTACTTC
d_gene: TRBD2; j_gene: TRBJ2-3; v_gene: TRBV7-2; abundance: .; CDR3aa: CADRLAGTTDTQYF; CDR3nt: TGTGCCGACAGACTAGCGGGGACCACAGATACGCAGTATTTT
d_gene: TRBD1; j_gene: TRBJ2-7; v_gene: TRBV5-1; abundance: few; CDR3aa: CASSSTTGQGSYEQYF; CDR3nt: TGCGCCAGCAGCTCTACCACCGGACAGGGATCCTACGAGCAGTACTTC
d_gene: .; j_gene: TRBJ1-6; v_gene: TRBV5-6; abundance: few; CDR3aa: CASSLDRLSPLHF; CDR3nt: TGTGCCAGCAGCTTGGATCGCCTATCACCCCTCCACTTT
d_gene: .; j_gene: TRBJ1-2; v_gene: TRBV29-1; abundance: few; CDR3aa: CSVGRTGGYGYTF; CDR3nt: TGCAGCGTAGGACGCACGGGGGGCTATGGCTACACCTTC
d_gene: .; j_gene: TRBJ2-1; v_gene: TRBV18; abundance: .; CDR3aa: CASSPAGKNEQFF; CDR3nt: TGTGCCAGCTCACCTGCAGGGAAAAATGAGCAGTTCTTC
d_gene: .; j_gene: TRBJ2-2; v_gene: TRBV5-1; abundance: .; CDR3aa: CASSSDVGIRFDTGELFF; CDR3nt: TGCGCCAGCAGCTCGGATGTCGGGATTCGATTCGACACCGGGGAGCTGTTTTTT
d_gene: TRBD1; j_gene: TRBJ2-7; v_gene: TRBV9; abundance: few; CDR3aa: CASSVGGQGSYEQYF; CDR3nt: TGTGCCAGCAGCGTAGGTGGACAGGGATCCTACGAGCAGTACTTC
d_gene: .; j_gene: TRBJ1-2; v_gene: TRBV5-1; abundance: .; CDR3aa: CASSEGSVNYGYTF; CDR3nt: TGCGCCAGCAGCGAGGGTTCCGTTAACTATGGCTACACCTTC
d_gene: .; j_gene: TRBJ2-7; v_gene: TRBV2; abundance: few; CDR3aa: CASNRDSSGDEQYF; CDR3nt: TGTGCCAGCAACCGAGACAGTTCGGGGGACGAGCAGTACTTC
d_gene: TRBD2; j_gene: TRBJ2-3; v_gene: TRBV4-3; abundance: few; CDR3aa: CASSQVGTSGYTDTQYF; CDR3nt: TGCGCCAGCAGCCAAGTGGGGACTAGCGGGTACACAGATACGCAGTATTTT
d_gene: .; j_gene: TRBJ1-5; v_gene: TRBV30; abundance: .; CDR3aa: CAWTGGGGQPQHF; CDR3nt: TGTGCCTGGACTGGGGGGGGCGGCCAGCCCCAGCATTTT
d_gene: .; j_gene: TRBJ2-3; v_gene: TRBV19; abundance: .; CDR3aa: CAAKERGTDTQYF; CDR3nt: TGTGCCGCAAAGGAGCGGGGCACAGATACGCAGTATTTT
d_gene: TRBD1; j_gene: TRBJ2-7; v_gene: TRBV10-2; abundance: once; CDR3aa: CASSGLPGQLYEQYF; CDR3nt: TGCGCCAGCAGTGGGCTGCCGGGACAGCTCTACGAGCAGTACTTC
d_gene: TRBD1; j_gene: TRBJ2-1; v_gene: TRBV5-6; abundance: .; CDR3aa: CASSLGDRAEQFF; CDR3nt: TGTGCCAGCAGCTTGGGGGACAGGGCGGAGCAGTTCTTC
d_gene: .; j_gene: TRBJ1-5; v_gene: TRBV4-1; abundance: few; CDR3aa: CASSQLFPGQPQHF; CDR3nt: TGCGCCAGCAGCCAACTATTCCCAGGACAGCCCCAGCATTTT
d_gene: TRBD2; j_gene: TRBJ2-5; v_gene: TRBV27; abundance: few; CDR3aa: CASSRRTSGGQETQYF; CDR3nt: TGTGCCAGCAGTCGTCGGACTAGCGGGGGTCAAGAGACCCAGTACTTC
d_gene: .; j_gene: TRBJ1-6; v_gene: TRBV7-9; abundance: few; CDR3aa: CASSLGAANSPLHF; CDR3nt: TGTGCCAGCAGCTTGGGGGCAGCAAATTCACCCCTCCACTTT
d_gene: .; j_gene: TRBJ2-1; v_gene: TRBV6-6; abundance: few; CDR3aa: CASSRDPGYEQFF; CDR3nt: TGTGCCAGCAGCCGTGATCCGGGGTATGAGCAGTTCTTC
d_gene: TRBD1; j_gene: TRBJ2-7; v_gene: TRBV7-2; abundance: .; CDR3aa: CASSLGQGPSYEQYF; CDR3nt: TGTGCCAGCAGCTTAGGACAGGGCCCCTCCTACGAGCAGTACTTC
d_gene: .; j_gene: TRBJ2-7; v_gene: TRBV21-1; abundance: .; CDR3aa: CASSKSLAGYYEQYF; CDR3nt: TGTGCCAGCAGCAAATCCCTAGCGGGGTACTACGAGCAGTACTTC
d_gene: .; j_gene: TRBJ2-2; v_gene: TRBV29-1; abundance: few; CDR3aa: CSVEAGTSTGELFF; CDR3nt: TGCAGCGTTGAAGCCGGGACTTCAACCGGGGAGCTGTTTTTT
d_gene: .; j_gene: TRBJ2-7; v_gene: TRBV18; abundance: few; CDR3aa: CASSLGISSYEQYF; CDR3nt: TGTGCCAGCTCACTCGGGATAAGCTCCTACGAGCAGTACTTC
d_gene: .; j_gene: TRBJ1-5; v_gene: TRBV19; abundance: .; CDR3aa: CASSIVLNQPQHF; CDR3nt: TGTGCCAGTAGTATAGTTCTCAATCAGCCCCAGCATTTT
d_gene: .; j_gene: TRBJ1-5; v_gene: TRBV28; abundance: .; CDR3aa: CASTPTGIGQPQHF; CDR3nt: TGTGCCAGCACTCCAACAGGGATCGGACAGCCCCAGCATTTT
d_gene: .; j_gene: TRBJ1-1; v_gene: TRBV4-3; abundance: few; CDR3aa: CASSQDYTGMGTEAFF; CDR3nt: TGCGCCAGCAGCCAAGATTATACAGGGATGGGCACTGAAGCTTTCTTT
d_gene: .; j_gene: TRBJ2-5; v_gene: TRBV11-2; abundance: few; CDR3aa: CASRRTLQETQYF; CDR3nt: TGTGCCAGCAGGAGGACTCTCCAAGAGACCCAGTACTTC
d_gene: .; j_gene: TRBJ2-6; v_gene: TRBV6-5; abundance: few; CDR3aa: CASTPNRGANVLTF; CDR3nt: TGTGCCAGCACCCCGAACAGAGGGGCCAACGTCCTGACTTTC
d_gene: .; j_gene: TRBJ2-7; v_gene: TRBV5-1; abundance: .; CDR3aa: CASSLIGSNYEQYF; CDR3nt: TGCGCCAGCAGCCTAATCGGGAGTAACTACGAGCAGTACTTC
d_gene: TRBD1; j_gene: TRBJ1-1; v_gene: TRBV28; abundance: .; CDR3aa: CASSSQGAQNTEAFF; CDR3nt: TGTGCCAGCAGTTCCCAGGGGGCTCAAAACACTGAAGCTTTCTTT
d_gene: TRBD2; j_gene: TRBJ2-1; v_gene: TRBV7-3; abundance: .; CDR3aa: CASRAGLGRGGVDEQFF; CDR3nt: TGTGCCAGCAGGGCAGGGCTTGGGCGGGGGGGTGTCGATGAGCAGTTCTTC
d_gene: TRBD1; j_gene: TRBJ1-1; v_gene: TRBV5-1; abundance: few; CDR3aa: CASSWGQGHTEAFF; CDR3nt: TGCGCCAGCAGCTGGGGACAGGGCCACACTGAAGCTTTCTTT
d_gene: TRBD1; j_gene: TRBJ2-7; v_gene: TRBV5-4; abundance: .; CDR3aa: CASSFGQGRNEQYF; CDR3nt: TGTGCCAGCAGCTTCGGACAGGGCAGGAACGAGCAGTACTTC
d_gene: .; j_gene: TRBJ1-2; v_gene: TRBV21-1; abundance: .; CDR3aa: CASSMRPCGYTF; CDR3nt: TGTGCCAGCAGCATGAGGCCATGTGGCTACACCTTC
d_gene: .; j_gene: TRBJ2-1; v_gene: TRBV19; abundance: few; CDR3aa: CASSPRLESYNEQFF; CDR3nt: TGTGCCAGTAGCCCCCGACTGGAATCCTACAATGAGCAGTTCTTC
d_gene: .; j_gene: TRBJ1-6; v_gene: TRBV5-4; abundance: .; CDR3aa: CASSFDILNSPLHF; CDR3nt: TGTGCCAGCAGCTTCGACATTCTTAATTCACCCCTCCACTTT